This T cell receptor (beta chain) was captured by sequencing in a study of cytomegalovirus exposure and HLA in healthy donors. Overall study: When 398 donors were genotyped, roughly 82% of them were found to fall in the Caucasian-associated ancestry cluster.

Regarding the study as a whole: Reports indicate that TCR beta sequences accurately predicted the HLA-A and HLA-B alleles of most subjects. Most of the TCR beta V segments (in an earlier analysis) were productive either about 87% or about 30% of the time.

The CDR3 has 16 amino acids. The junction had 5 bases not matched to a gene; V was cut back by 3 bases and J by 1 base. CDR1 and CDR2 from the germline V gene are SGHTA and FQGNSA. Donors were nominally healthy when sampled, though unrecorded immune exposures were likely. Note on this clone: As yet, its antigen is unknown.

PCR used 60 Vbeta primers and 13 Jbeta primers. Method: immunoSEQ multiplex PCR; TCRdb's copy keeps in-frame clones and lacks some. The profile shows about 150,000 clones, over 80% of them singletons. This sequence was found in a woman between 18 and 29 years old in good health and CMV-seronegative. The sequenced material came from PBMCs. V is TRBV7-2 and J is TRBJ1-5, with TRBD1 matching over 8 bases. This CDR3 is CASSLQGARSNQPQHF. CDR3 in DNA: TGTGCCAGCAGCTTGCAGGGGGCGCGAAGCAATCAGCCCCAGCATTTT.